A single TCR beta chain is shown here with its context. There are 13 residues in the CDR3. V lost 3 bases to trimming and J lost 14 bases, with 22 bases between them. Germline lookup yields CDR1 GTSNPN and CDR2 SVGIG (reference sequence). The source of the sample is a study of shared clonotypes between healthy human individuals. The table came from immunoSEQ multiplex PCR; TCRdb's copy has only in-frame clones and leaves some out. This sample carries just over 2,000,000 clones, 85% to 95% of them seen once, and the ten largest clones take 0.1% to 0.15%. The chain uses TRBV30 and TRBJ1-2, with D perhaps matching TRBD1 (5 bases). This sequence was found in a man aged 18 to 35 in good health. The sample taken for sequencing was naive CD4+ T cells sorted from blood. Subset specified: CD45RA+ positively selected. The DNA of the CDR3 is TGTGCCTGGAGCAACCGGGACGGCAGCCTCTCGACCTTC. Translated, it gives CAWSNRDGSLSTF.